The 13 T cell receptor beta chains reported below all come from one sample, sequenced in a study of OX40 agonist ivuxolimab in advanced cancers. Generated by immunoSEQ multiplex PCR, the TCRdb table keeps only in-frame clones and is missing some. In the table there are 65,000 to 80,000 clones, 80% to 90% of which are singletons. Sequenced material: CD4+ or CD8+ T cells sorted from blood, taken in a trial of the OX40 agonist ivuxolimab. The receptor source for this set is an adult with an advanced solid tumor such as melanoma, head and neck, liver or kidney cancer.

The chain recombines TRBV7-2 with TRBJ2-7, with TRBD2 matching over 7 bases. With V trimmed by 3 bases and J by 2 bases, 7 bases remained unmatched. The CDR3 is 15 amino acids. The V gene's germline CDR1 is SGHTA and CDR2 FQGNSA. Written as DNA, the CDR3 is TGTGCCAGCAGCTTTGGGACTACCTCGGCCTACGAGCAGTACTTC. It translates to CASSFGTTSAYEQYF.

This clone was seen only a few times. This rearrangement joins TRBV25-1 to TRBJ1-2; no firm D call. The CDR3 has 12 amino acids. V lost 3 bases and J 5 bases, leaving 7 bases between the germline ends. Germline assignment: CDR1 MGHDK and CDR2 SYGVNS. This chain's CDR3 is CASSDRYYGYTF. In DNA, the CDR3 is TGTGCCAGCAGTGATCGTTATTATGGCTACACCTTC.

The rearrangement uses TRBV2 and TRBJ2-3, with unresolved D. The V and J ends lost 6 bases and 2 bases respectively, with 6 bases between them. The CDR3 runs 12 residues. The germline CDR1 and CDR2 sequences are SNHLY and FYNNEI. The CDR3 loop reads CASSLTTDTQYF. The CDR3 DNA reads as TGTGCCAGCAGCCTTACCACAGATACGCAGTATTTT.

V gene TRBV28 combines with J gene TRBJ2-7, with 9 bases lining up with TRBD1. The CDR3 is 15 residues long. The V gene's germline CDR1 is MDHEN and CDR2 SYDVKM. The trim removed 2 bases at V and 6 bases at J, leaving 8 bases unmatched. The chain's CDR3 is CASSLTGTGSGEQYF. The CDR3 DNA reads TGTGCCAGCAGTTTAACCGGGACAGGGTCTGGCGAGCAGTACTTC.

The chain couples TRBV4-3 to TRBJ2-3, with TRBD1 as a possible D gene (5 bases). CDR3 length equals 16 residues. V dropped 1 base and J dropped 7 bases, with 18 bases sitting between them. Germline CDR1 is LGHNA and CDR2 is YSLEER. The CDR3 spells CASSQGPMGRGYTQYF. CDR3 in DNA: TGCGCCAGCAGCCAAGGACCAATGGGGCGCGGCTATACGCAGTATTTT.

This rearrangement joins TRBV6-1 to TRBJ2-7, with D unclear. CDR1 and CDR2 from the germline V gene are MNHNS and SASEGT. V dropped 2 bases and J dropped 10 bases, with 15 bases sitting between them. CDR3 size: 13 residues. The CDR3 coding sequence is TGTGCCAGCAGTGAAAGGTGGTCTTCCACACAGTACTTC. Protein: CASSERWSSTQYF.

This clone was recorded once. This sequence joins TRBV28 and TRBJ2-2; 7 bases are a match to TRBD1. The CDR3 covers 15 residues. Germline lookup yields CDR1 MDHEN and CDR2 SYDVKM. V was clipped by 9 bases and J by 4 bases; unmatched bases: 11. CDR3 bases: TGTGCCAGTGACCAAGGGGGCGCTGGCACCGGGGAGCTGTTTTTT. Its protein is CASDQGGAGTGELFF.

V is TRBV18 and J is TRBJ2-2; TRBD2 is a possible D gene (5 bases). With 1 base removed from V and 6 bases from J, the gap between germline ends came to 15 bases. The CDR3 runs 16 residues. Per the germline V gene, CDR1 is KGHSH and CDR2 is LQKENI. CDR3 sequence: CASSPLLDLRPGELFF. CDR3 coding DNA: TGTGCCAGCTCACCACTGTTGGACTTGAGGCCCGGGGAGCTGTTTTTT.

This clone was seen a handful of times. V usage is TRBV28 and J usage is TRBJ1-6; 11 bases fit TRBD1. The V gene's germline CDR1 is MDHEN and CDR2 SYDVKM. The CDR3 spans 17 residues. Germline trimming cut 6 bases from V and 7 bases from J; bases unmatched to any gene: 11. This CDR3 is CASSLSIRTGGNSPLHF. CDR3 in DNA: TGTGCCAGCAGCCTGTCGATTCGGACAGGGGGCAATTCACCCCTCCACTTT.

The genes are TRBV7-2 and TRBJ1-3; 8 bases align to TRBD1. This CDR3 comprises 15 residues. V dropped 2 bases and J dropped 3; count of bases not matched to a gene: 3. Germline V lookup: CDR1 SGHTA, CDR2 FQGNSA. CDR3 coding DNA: TGTGCCAGCAGCTTACAGGGGGCGCTTGGAAACACCATATATTTT. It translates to CASSLQGALGNTIYF.

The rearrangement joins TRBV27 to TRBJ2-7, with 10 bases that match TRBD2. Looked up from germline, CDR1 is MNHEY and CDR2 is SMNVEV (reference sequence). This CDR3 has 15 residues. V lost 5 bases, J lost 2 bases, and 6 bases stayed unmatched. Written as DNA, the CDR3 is TGTGCCAGCAGTCCCCGAGCGGGAGGGCCCTACGAGCAGTACTTC. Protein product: CASSPRAGGPYEQYF.

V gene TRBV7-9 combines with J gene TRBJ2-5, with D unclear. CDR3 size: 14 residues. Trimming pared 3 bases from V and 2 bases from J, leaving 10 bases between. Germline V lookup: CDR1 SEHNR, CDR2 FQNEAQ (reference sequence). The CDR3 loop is CASSFMSSQETQYF. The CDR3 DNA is TGTGCCAGCAGCTTCATGAGCAGTCAAGAGACCCAGTACTTC. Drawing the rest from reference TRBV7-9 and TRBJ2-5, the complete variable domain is DTGVSQNPRHKITKRGQNVTFRCDPISEHNRLYWYRQTLGQGPEFLTYFQNEAQLEKSRLLSDRFSAERPKGSFSTLEIQRTEQGDSAMYLCASSFMSSQETQYFGPGTRLLVL.

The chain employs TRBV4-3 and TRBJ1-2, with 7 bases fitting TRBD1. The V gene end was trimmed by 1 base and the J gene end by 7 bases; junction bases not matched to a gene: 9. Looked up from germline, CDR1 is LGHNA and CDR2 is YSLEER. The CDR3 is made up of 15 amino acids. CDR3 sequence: CASSQVGGGLGGYTF. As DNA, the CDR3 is TGCGCCAGCAGCCAAGTTGGAGGGGGCTTAGGTGGCTACACCTTC.